The TCR beta chain described here comes from a study of blood T cell repertoires in COVID-19. Study-wide background: PBMCs, B-cell-depleted T cells, or T cells were the source of the cDNA or gDNA that made up the material.

One Seattle source followed patients from active infection through their disease course. Per the authors' pipeline: Counts of nucleated cells, estimated from reference gene primer amplification, were obtained. Here immunoSEQ multiplex PCR was the method, and the copy in TCRdb shows in-frame clones only, minus some. V, J and clone size reflect that table, while D and trimming were determined from the DNA. The sample lists some 180,000 clones, roughly 79% occurring once. The V gene lost 6 bases and the J gene lost 1 base, with 11 bases spanning the gap. Germline V gives CDR1 LGHDT, CDR2 YNNKEL (reference sequence). This CDR3 is 14 amino acids long.

The receptor's source is a woman between 40 and 55 years old with COVID-19, enrolled during active disease. The specimen sequenced was peripheral blood. The chain is built from TRBV3-1 (or the pseudogene TRBV3-2) and TRBJ2-3, with D maybe TRBD2 (6 bases). The CDR3 loop reads CASRLGLRTDTQYF. CDR3 coding DNA: TGTGCCAGCAGACTAGGACTACGCACAGATACGCAGTATTTT.